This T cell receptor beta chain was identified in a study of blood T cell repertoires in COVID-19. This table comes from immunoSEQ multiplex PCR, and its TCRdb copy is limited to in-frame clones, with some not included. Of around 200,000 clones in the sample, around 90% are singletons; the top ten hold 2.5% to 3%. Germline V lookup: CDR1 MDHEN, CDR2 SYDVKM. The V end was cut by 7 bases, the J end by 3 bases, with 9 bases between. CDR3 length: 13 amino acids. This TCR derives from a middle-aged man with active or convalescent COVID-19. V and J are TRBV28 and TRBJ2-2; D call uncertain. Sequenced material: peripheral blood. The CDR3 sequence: CASKGGYTGELFF. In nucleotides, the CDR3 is TGTGCCAGCAAAGGCGGTTACACCGGGGAGCTGTTTTTT.